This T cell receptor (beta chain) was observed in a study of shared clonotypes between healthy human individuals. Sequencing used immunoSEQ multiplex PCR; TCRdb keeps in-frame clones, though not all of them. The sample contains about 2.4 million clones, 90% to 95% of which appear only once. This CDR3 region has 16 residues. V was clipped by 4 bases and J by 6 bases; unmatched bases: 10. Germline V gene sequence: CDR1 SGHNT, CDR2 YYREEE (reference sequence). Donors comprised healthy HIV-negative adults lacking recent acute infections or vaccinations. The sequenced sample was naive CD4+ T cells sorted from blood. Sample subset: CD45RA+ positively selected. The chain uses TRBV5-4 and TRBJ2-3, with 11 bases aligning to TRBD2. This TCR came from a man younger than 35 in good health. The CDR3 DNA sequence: TGTGCCAGCAGCCTCAAACTAGCGGGAGCTGGGGATACGCAGTATTTT. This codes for CASSLKLAGAGDTQYF.